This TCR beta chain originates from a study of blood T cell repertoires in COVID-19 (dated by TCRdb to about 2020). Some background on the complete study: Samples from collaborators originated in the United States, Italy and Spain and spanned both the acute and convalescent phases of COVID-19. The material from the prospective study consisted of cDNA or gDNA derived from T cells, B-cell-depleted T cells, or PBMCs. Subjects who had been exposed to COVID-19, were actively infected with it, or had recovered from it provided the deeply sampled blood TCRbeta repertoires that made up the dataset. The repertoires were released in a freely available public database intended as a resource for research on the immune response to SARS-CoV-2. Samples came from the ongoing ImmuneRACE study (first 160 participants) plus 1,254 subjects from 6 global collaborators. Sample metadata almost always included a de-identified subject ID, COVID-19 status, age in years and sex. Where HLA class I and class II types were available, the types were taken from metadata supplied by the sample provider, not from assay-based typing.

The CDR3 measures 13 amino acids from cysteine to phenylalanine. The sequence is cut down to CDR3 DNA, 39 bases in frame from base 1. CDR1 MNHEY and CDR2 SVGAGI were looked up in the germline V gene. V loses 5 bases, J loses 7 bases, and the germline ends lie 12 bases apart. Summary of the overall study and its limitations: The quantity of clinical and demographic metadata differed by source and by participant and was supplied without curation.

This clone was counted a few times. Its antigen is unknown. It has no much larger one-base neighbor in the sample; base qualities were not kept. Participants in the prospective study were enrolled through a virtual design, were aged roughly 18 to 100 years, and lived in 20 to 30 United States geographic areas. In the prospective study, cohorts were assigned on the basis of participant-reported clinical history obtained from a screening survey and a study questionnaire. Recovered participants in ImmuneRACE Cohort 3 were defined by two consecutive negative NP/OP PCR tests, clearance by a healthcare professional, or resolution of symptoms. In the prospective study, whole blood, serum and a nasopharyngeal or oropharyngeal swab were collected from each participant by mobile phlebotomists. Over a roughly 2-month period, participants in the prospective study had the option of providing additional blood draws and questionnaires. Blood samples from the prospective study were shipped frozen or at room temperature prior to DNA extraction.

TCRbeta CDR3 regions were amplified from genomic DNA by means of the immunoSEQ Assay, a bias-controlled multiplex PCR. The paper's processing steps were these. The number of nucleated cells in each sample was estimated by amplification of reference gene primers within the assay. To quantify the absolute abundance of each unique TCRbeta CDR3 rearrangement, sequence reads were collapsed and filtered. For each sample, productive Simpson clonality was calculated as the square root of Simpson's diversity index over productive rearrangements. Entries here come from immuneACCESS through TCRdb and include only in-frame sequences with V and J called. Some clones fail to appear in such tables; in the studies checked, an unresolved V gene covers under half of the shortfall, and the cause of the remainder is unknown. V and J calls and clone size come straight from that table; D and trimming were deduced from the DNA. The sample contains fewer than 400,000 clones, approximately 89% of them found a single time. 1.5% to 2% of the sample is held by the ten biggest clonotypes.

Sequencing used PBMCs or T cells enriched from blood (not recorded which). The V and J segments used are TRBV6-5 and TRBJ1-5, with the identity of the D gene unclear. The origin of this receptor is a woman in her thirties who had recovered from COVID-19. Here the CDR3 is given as CASSIRWEQPQHF. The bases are TGTGCCAGCAGTATTCGATGGGAGCAGCCCCAGCATTTT.